These T cell receptor beta chains were read from a single sample in a study of liver allograft versus peripheral blood T cells. TCRdb re-derived calls from the reads in MiXCR, one entry per CDR3 protein. The sample lists 6,500 to 9,000 distinct CDR3 sequences; under 20% were seen once. Source of these receptors: a human patient who had a liver transplant. Some of these T cells may belong to the graft donor. The CDR3 runs from the conserved cysteine through the conserved F or W. Fields, in order: CDR3 protein, CDR3 DNA, V gene, D gene, J gene, clone size. The D gene is left open where the match is weak. Only part of the rows carry a size: once, few, many, or a class if the clone is expanded.

CASSLVPGTEGYTF,TGTGCCAGCAGTTTAGTACCCGGGACAGAGGGCTACACCTTC,TRBV12-3/TRBV12-4,TRBD1,TRBJ1-2,.
CASSFLTGHNEQFF,TGTGCCAGCAGTTTCTTGACTGGCCACAATGAGCAGTTCTTC,TRBV27,.,TRBJ2-1,few
CASSLGSGFGAGELFF,TGTGCCAGCAGCTTAGGTTCAGGCTTCGGGGCCGGGGAGCTGTTTTTT,TRBV13,.,TRBJ2-2,medium-sized
CASSPSGGNTEAFF,TGTGCCAGCAGCCCCTCAGGCGGGAACACTGAAGCTTTCTTT,TRBV7-9,.,TRBJ1-1,medium-sized
CASSYRTGMSYEQYF,TGTGCCAGCAGTTACCGGACAGGGATGTCCTACGAGCAGTACTTC,TRBV6-5,TRBD1,TRBJ2-7,medium-sized
CASSLGTGEGFF,TGTGCCAGCAGCTTGGGGACAGGGGAGGGTTTCTTT,TRBV13,TRBD1,TRBJ1-1,medium-sized
CASSIRDRRYGYTF,TGTGCCAGTAGTATTAGGGACCGGCGCTATGGCTACACCTTC,TRBV19,.,TRBJ1-2,few
CATSREGEKLFF,TGTGCCACCAGCAGAGAGGGTGAAAAACTGTTTTTT,TRBV15,.,TRBJ1-4,.
CASSVPGQNTEAFF,TGTGCCAGCAGCGTCCCGGGACAGAACACTGAAGCTTTCTTT,TRBV5-6,.,TRBJ1-1,few
CSVVAGGGYGYTF,TGCAGCGTTGTGGCAGGGGGAGGCTATGGCTACACCTTC,TRBV29-1,TRBD1,TRBJ1-2,medium-sized
CASSALLGRLGETQYF,TGTGCCAGTAGCGCCCTTTTGGGACGCCTTGGGGAGACCCAGTACTTC,TRBV19,.,TRBJ2-5,few